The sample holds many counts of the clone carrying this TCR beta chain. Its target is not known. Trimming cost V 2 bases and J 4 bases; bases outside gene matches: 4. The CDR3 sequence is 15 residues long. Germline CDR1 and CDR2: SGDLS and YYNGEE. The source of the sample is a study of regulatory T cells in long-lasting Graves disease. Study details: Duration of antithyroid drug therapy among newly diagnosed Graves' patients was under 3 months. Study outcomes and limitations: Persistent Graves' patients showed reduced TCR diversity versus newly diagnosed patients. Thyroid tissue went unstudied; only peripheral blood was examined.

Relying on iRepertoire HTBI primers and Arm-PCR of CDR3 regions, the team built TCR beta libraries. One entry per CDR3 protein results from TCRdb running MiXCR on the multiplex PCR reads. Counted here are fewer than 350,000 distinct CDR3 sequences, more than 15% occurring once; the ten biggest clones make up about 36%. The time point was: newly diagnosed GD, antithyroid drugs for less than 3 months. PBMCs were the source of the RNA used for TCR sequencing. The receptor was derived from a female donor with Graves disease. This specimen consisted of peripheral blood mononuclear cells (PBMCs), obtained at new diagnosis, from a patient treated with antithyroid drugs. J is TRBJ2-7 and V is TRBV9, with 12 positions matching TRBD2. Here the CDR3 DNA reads TGTGCCAGCAGCGTTGGACTAGCGGGATCGTACGAGCAGTACTTC. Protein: CASSVGLAGSYEQYF.